This T cell receptor (beta chain) was retrieved from a study of blood T cell repertoires in COVID-19 (dated by TCRdb to the early 2020s). At the level of the whole study: Samples from collaborators originated in the United States, Italy and Spain and spanned both the acute and convalescent phases of COVID-19. The prospective study material was composed of cDNA or gDNA derived from T cells, B-cell-depleted T cells, or PBMCs. Subjects who had been exposed to COVID-19, were actively infected with it, or had recovered from it provided the deeply sampled blood TCRbeta repertoires that made up the dataset. The repertoires were released in a freely available public database meant as a resource for research on the immune response to SARS-CoV-2. Samples came from the ongoing ImmuneRACE study (first 160 participants) plus 1,254 subjects from 6 global collaborators. Nearly every sample came with metadata listing a de-identified subject ID, COVID-19 status, age in years and sex. Where HLA class I and class II types were available, the types were taken from metadata supplied by the sample provider, not from assay-based typing.

One collaborating source in Seattle enrolled patients while the patients were actively infected and followed the patients over time throughout the course of disease. Whole blood was collected in K2EDTA tubes by collaborating institutions according to the institutions' own protocols. For TCRbeta analysis, collaborators shipped samples in one of three forms: frozen whole blood, isolated PBMCs, or DNA extracted from either of those sample types. Summary of the overall study and its limitations: How much clinical and demographic metadata was included differed by source and by participant, and the metadata was provided uncurated.

Taken from cysteine to phenylalanine, the CDR3 has 11 residues. Only the CDR3 region is kept as DNA, spanning 33 bases read in frame from base 1. Trimming takes 7 bases from V and 2 bases from J, and the germline ends sit 5 bases apart. Via the germline V gene (reference sequence), CDR1 is GTSNPN and CDR2 SVGIG. Worth noting for this clone: Its cognate antigen has yet to be identified. The sample holds no much larger clone one base away, and base qualities are not on file.

TCRbeta CDR3 regions were amplified from genomic DNA by means of the immunoSEQ Assay, a bias-controlled multiplex PCR. The original pipeline was this. The number of nucleated cells in each sample was estimated from the amplification of reference gene primers within the assay. Sequence reads were collapsed and filtered to measure the absolute abundance of every unique TCRbeta CDR3 rearrangement. For each sample, productive Simpson clonality was calculated as the square root of Simpson's diversity index across productive rearrangements. TCRdb provides this immuneACCESS table in a form limited to in-frame rearrangements. Some clones are lacking; in checked studies, under half of them reflect an unresolved V gene, and why the rest are absent is not known. V, J and clone size reflect that table, while D and trimming were determined from the DNA. This sample has 130,000 or so clones in its table, and approximately 86% of those were observed once. The ten largest clones capture over 10% of the sample.

Sequenced: peripheral blood. The sequence came from a woman aged 65 to 85 with COVID-19, enrolled during active disease. This chain is built from TRBV30 and TRBJ2-2, with no confident D gene call. The nucleotide sequence is TGTGCCTTGCGAAACACCGGGGAGCTGTTTTTT. It translates to CALRNTGELFF.